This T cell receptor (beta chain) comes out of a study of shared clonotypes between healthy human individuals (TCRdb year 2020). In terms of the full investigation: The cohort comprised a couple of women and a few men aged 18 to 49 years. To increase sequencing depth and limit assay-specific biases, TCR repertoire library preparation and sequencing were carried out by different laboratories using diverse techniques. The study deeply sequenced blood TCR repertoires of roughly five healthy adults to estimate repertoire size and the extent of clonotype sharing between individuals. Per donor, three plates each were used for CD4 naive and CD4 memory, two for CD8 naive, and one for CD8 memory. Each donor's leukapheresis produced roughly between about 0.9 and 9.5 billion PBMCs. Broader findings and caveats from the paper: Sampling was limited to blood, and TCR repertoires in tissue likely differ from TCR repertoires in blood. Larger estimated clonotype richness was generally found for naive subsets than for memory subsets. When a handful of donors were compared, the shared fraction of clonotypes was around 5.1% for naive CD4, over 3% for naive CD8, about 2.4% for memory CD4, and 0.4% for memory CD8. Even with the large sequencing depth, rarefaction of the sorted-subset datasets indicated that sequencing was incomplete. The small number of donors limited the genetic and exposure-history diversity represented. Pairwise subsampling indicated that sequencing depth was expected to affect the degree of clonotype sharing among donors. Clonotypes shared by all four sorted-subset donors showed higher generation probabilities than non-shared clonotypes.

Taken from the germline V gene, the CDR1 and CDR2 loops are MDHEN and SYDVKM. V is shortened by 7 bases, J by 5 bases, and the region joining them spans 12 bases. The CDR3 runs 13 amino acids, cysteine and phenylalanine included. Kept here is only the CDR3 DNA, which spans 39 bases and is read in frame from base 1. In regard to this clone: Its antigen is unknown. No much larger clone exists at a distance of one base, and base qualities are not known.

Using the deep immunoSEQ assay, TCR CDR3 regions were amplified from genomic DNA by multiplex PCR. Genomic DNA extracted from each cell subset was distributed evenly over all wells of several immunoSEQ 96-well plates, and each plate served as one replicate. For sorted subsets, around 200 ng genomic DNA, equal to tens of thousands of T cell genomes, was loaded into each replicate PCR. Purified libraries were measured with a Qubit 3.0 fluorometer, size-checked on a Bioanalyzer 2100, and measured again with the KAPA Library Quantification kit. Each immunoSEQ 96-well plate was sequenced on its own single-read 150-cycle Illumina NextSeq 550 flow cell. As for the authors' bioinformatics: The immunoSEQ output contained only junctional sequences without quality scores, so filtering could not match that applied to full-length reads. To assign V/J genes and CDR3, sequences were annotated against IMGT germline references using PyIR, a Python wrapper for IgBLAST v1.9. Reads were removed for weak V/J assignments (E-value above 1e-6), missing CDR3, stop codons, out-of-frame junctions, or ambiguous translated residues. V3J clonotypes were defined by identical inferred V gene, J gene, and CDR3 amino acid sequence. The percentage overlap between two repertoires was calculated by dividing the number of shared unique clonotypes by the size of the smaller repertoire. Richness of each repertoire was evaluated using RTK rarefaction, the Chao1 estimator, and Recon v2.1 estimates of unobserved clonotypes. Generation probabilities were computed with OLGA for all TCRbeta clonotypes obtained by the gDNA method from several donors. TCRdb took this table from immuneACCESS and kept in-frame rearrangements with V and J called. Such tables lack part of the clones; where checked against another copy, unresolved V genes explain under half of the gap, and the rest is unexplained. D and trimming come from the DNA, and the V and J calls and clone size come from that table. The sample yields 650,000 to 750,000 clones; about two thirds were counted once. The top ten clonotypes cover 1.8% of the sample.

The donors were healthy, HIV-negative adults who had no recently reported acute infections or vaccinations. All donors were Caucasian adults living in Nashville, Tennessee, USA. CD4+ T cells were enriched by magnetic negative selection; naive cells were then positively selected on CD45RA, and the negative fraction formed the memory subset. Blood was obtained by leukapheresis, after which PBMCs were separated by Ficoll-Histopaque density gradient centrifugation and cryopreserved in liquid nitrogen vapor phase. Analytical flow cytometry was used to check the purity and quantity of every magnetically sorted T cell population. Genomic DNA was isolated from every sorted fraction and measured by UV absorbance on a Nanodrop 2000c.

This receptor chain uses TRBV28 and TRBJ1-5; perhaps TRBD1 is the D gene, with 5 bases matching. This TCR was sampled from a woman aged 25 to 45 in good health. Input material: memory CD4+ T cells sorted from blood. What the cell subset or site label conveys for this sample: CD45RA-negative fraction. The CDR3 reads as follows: CASKGQEDQPQHF. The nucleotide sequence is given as TGTGCCAGCAAGGGGCAGGAAGATCAGCCCCAGCATTTT.